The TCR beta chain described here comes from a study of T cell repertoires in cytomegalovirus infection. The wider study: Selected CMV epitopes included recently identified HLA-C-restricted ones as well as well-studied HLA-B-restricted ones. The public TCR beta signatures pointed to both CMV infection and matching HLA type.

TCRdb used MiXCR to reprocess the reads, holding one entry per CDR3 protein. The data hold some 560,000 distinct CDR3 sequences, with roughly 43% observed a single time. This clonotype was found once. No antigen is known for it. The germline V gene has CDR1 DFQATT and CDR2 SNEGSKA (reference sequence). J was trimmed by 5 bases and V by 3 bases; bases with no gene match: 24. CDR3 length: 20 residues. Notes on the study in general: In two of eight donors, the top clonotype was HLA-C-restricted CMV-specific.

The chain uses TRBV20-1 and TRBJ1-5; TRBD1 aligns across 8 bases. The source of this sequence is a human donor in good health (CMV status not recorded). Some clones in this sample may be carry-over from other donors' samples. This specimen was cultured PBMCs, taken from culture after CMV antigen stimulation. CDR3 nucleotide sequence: TGCAGTGCTAGGCCCGGGATGGGGGGCAGGGGGCGGTTTGGGGATCAGCCCCAGCATTTT. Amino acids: CSARPGMGGRGRFGDQPQHF.